This TCR beta chain derives from a study of molecular identifiers for immune sequencing clone quantification. Points from the study as a whole: Clones with over 20 RNA copies captured over 99% of effector molecules but under 1% of naive ones. Because of identical TCR molecules sharing a barcode, sizes of highly expanded clones could be underestimated.

The CD8+CD4-CCR7+CD45RA+ phenotype defined the sorted naive CD8 T cells. MiXCR, run by TCRdb on the PCR reads, gives a single entry per CDR3 protein. The data hold 62,000 or so distinct CDR3 sequences, with about a sixth observed a single time. This clonotype was seen ten or more times. The antigen is undetermined. The V and J ends lost 10 bases and 4 bases respectively, with 10 bases between them. In germline, CDR1 is SGHDN, CDR2 FVKESK. This CDR3 has 12 amino acids. Material for sequencing was naive CD8+ T cells from blood, with Jurkat cell RNA spiked in. Subset specified: FACS-sorted CD8+CD4-CCR7+CD45RA+ naive T cells. The V call is TRBV14, the J call TRBJ2-2; possible D gene TRBD2, 5 bases. The TCR comes from a human donor in good health. Some libraries in this study had Jurkat cell RNA spiked in. CDR3 DNA: TGTGCCACCGTCGGAGGCACCGGGGAGCTGTTTTTT. Protein sequence: CATVGGTGELFF.